A selection of T cell receptor beta chains follows, all from one sample in a study of neoadjuvant nivolumab and ipilimumab in lung cancer. Sequencing was performed with immunoSEQ multiplex PCR; in TCRdb, only in-frame clones are kept and a portion is missing. This sample has tens of thousands of clones; 82% occur once, and the top ten carry about 21%. The input for sequencing was peripheral blood, taken before neoadjuvant nivolumab, alone or with ipilimumab. The receptors shown here come from an adult with non-small cell lung cancer. Both conserved end residues are part of each CDR3. D genes are given only for firm matches. Clone size is given for some rows only: seen once, a few or many times, or a class if the clone is expanded.

TRBJ2-1,TRBV6-5,NA,NA,15,CASRLRGGTYNEQFF,TGTGCCAGCAGACTCCGAGGGGGGACCTACAATGAGCAGTTCTTC
TRBJ2-1,TRBV7-9,TRBD2,once,16,CASSSRTSGRYNEQFF,TGTGCCAGCAGCTCGAGGACTAGCGGGAGGTACAATGAGCAGTTCTTC
TRBJ2-2,TRBV5-1,TRBD1,NA,17,CASSIAPGQERTGELFF,TGCGCCAGCAGCATCGCACCGGGACAGGAAAGGACCGGGGAGCTGTTTTTT
TRBJ2-1,TRBV9,NA,NA,13,CASSVVNDGQQFF,TGTGCCAGCAGCGTAGTGAACGACGGCCAGCAGTTCTTC
TRBJ1-3,TRBV5-1,NA,NA,17,CASRTGQPGGTGNTIYF,TGCGCCAGCAGGACCGGACAGCCGGGCGGGACTGGAAACACCATATATTTT
TRBJ2-3,TRBV7-9,NA,NA,13,CASSLAGVDTQYF,TGTGCCAGCAGCTTAGCAGGGGTAGATACGCAGTATTTT
TRBJ1-1,TRBV7-2,NA,NA,13,CASTYNPGTEAFF,TGTGCCAGCACCTACAACCCAGGCACTGAAGCTTTCTTT
TRBJ2-1,TRBV6-5,NA,few,11,CASSDGDEQFF,TGTGCCAGCAGCGACGGGGATGAGCAGTTCTTC
TRBJ2-3,TRBV9,NA,NA,12,CASSPQGDTQYF,TGTGCCAGCAGCCCTCAGGGAGATACGCAGTATTTT
TRBJ2-2,TRBV4-3,NA,NA,14,CASSQVSQVGELFF,TGCGCCAGCAGCCAAGTTTCCCAGGTCGGGGAGCTGTTTTTT
TRBJ2-1,TRBV11-2,NA,NA,13,CASSLDRNNEQFF,TGTGCCAGCAGCTTAGACCGGAACAATGAGCAGTTCTTC
TRBJ2-1,TRBV25-1,NA,NA,12,CASSGDSFQQFF,TGTGCCAGCAGTGGGGACTCCTTTCAGCAGTTCTTC
TRBJ1-2,TRBV10-3,NA,NA,13,CAISESENYGYTF,TGTGCCATCAGTGAGTCAGAGAACTATGGCTACACCTTC
TRBJ1-5,TRBV7-2,NA,NA,12,CASSYSNQPQHF,TGTGCCAGCAGCTACAGCAATCAGCCCCAGCATTTT
TRBJ2-5,TRBV11-2,NA,few,12,CASSTGQETQYF,TGTGCCAGCAGCACAGGGCAAGAGACCCAGTACTTC
TRBJ2-2,TRBV15,TRBD2,NA,13,CATSRGRAGGLFF,TGTGCCACCAGCAGAGGGCGGGCGGGAGGACTGTTTTTT
TRBJ2-1,TRBV7-6,NA,NA,15,CASTAGTNDYNEQFF,TGTGCCAGCACCGCCGGGACGAATGACTACAATGAGCAGTTCTTC
TRBJ2-5,TRBV5-4,TRBD1,NA,14,CASSLSTGGETQYF,TGTGCCAGCAGCCTATCGACAGGGGGCGAGACCCAGTACTTC
TRBJ1-5,TRBV7-3,TRBD1,once,19,CASSLRQPRTGELGQPQHF,TGTGCCAGCAGCTTAAGACAACCCCGGACAGGGGAACTTGGTCAGCCCCAGCATTTT
TRBJ2-2,TRBV11-3,NA,NA,17,CASSLGHGTWDTGELFF,TGTGCCAGCAGCTTAGGGCATGGGACGTGGGACACCGGGGAGCTGTTTTTT
TRBJ2-7,TRBV11-3,TRBD1,once,14,CASSLGGQGYEQYF,TGTGCCAGCAGCTTAGGAGGACAGGGGTACGAGCAGTACTTC
TRBJ2-7,TRBV11-3,TRBD1,NA,14,CASSSGTGAYEQYF,TGTGCCAGCAGCTCCGGGACAGGGGCCTACGAGCAGTACTTC
TRBJ2-1,TRBV7-9,NA,NA,14,CASSSIMEGHEQFF,TGTGCCAGCAGCTCCATAATGGAGGGGCATGAGCAGTTCTTC
TRBJ2-1,TRBV6-6,NA,NA,13,CASSSNSYNEQFF,TGTGCCAGCAGTTCGAACAGTTACAATGAGCAGTTCTTC
TRBJ2-7,TRBV2,TRBD2,once,13,CASSDSGRTEQYF,TGTGCCAGCAGTGATAGCGGGAGAACCGAGCAGTACTTC
TRBJ2-5,TRBV5-8,NA,NA,15,CASSPAVEDQETQYF,TGTGCCAGCAGCCCCGCAGTAGAGGACCAAGAGACCCAGTACTTC
TRBJ1-2,TRBV5-5,NA,once,12,CASSWDNYGYTF,TGTGCCAGCAGCTGGGACAACTATGGCTACACCTTC
TRBJ1-1,TRBV7-3,NA,NA,13,CASSSVAGTEAFF,TGTGCCAGCAGCTCCGTGGCGGGGACTGAAGCTTTCTTT
TRBJ2-3,TRBV2,NA,few,14,CASQTWTKADTQYF,TGTGCCTCGCAGACCTGGACGAAAGCAGATACGCAGTATTTT
TRBJ2-1,TRBV6-4,TRBD2,NA,14,CASKSSGGPGEQFF,TGTGCCAGCAAGTCGTCGGGGGGGCCGGGAGAGCAGTTCTTC
TRBJ2-5,TRBV11-2,NA,NA,13,CASSAPYQETQYF,TGTGCCAGCAGCGCACCGTACCAAGAGACCCAGTACTTC
TRBJ2-7,TRBV4-2,TRBD2,NA,16,CASSQDASGSSYEQYF,TGTGCCAGCAGCCAAGATGCTAGCGGGAGCTCCTACGAGCAGTACTTC
TRBJ2-1,TRBV25-1,NA,NA,15,CASSGGIPGINEQFF,TGTGCCAGCAGCGGAGGTATTCCAGGAATCAATGAGCAGTTCTTC